This paragraph reports one TCR beta chain. Germline CDR1 MNHEY, CDR2 SMNVEV (reference sequence). This CDR3 has 15 amino acids. The ends lost 2 bases at V and 10 bases at J; junction bases unmatched: 11. The data derive from a study of cytomegalovirus exposure and HLA in healthy donors. The PCR had 60 Vbeta and 13 Jbeta primers. Clones were read by immunoSEQ multiplex PCR, and TCRdb kept only the in-frame ones, dropping some. This sample contains 150,000 to 200,000 clones. This sequence joins TRBV27 and TRBJ1-1; 9 positions match TRBD1. This clonotype was sampled from a woman aged 18-29 years in good health and CMV-seropositive. The sequenced sample was PBMCs. CDR3 loop: CASSLAGTGGFRAFF. CDR3 sequence (DNA): TGTGCCAGCAGTTTAGCGGGTACAGGGGGCTTTCGAGCTTTCTTT.